The TCR beta chain under discussion was sequenced for a study of T cell repertoires in aging, cancer and after chemotherapy. As for this clonotype: What it binds is not known. Germline and junction disagree at one end, which may indicate a read error.

Notes on the study in general: Loss of evenness, beyond lost richness, contributed to age-related TCR diversity decline in cancer patients. Age-matched healthy donors had significantly more diverse, less clonal blood TCR repertoires than untreated cancer patients.

A mixed TRB-A/B primer pool amplified rearranged TRB by multiplex touch-down PCR. Each CDR3 protein is one row after TCRdb ran MiXCR on the multiplex PCR reads. The sample records approximately 11,000 distinct CDR3 sequences, around 40% being singletons. CDR3 length: 13 amino acids. Peripheral blood genomic DNA, not sorted cells or RNA, was the template. The receptor comes from a human donor in good health. The rearrangement uses TRBV12-3 or TRBV12-4 and TRBJ2-1, with 7 bases that match TRBD2. Sequencing used blood. CDR3 DNA: TGTGCCAGCAGGGGGGAGGGCCGCAATGAGGAGTTCTTC. Protein product: CASRGEGRNEEFF.